The source of this T cell receptor beta chain is a study of cytomegalovirus exposure and HLA in healthy donors. Study-level information: HLA-typed donors contributed approximately 86 million unique TCRs, which were held in an early data release. Findings and limits, study-wide: Investigators reported more than 150 TCR beta chains as tied to cytomegalovirus. As was reported, the HLA-A and HLA-B alleles of most subjects were accurately predicted from TCR beta sequences. Sequencing probably produced one cluster of sequence variants that were highly shared.

Germline values: CDR1 GTSNPN, CDR2 SVGIG (reference sequence). The V gene lost 5 bases and the J gene lost 2 bases, with 13 bases spanning the gap. There are 13 residues in the CDR3. Remarks on this clone: The antigen remains unidentified.

13 Jbeta primers and 60 Vbeta primers were used for the PCR. Data came from immunoSEQ multiplex PCR; TCRdb stores just in-frame clones and leaves some out. The table lists about 160,000 clones, 75% to 85% of them singletons. The chain links TRBV30 to TRBJ2-7, with D possibly being TRBD1 (6 bases). Sequencing was carried out using PBMCs. This clonotype originated in a young woman in good health and CMV-seronegative. CDR3 sequence reads: CAWGGHLTYEQYF. The DNA of the CDR3 is TGTGCCTGGGGGGGACACTTAACCTACGAGCAGTACTTC.